This is a list of T cell receptor beta chains from one sample in a study of CD8+ T cells in alopecia areata. This table comes from immunoSEQ multiplex PCR, and its TCRdb copy is limited to in-frame clones, with some not included. Of 100,000 to 150,000 clones listed, more than 30% are singletons. Sequencing used CD4+ T cells sorted from blood. The receptor source for this set is a human donor with alopecia areata. CDR3s include the opening cysteine and the closing phenylalanine or tryptophan. Each record gives: clone size, V gene, D gene, J gene, CDR3 DNA, CDR3 protein. A D gene is named only where the DNA matches it firmly. A clone size is listed for some rows: how often the clone was seen (once, few, many), or a class if it is expanded.

clone_size: few; v_call: TRBV4-3; d_call: -; j_call: TRBJ2-3; cdr3_nt: TGCGCCAGCAGCCAAAACTTGGATACGCAGTATTTT; cdr3_aa: CASSQNLDTQYF
clone_size: -; v_call: TRBV5-6; d_call: -; j_call: TRBJ1-2; cdr3_nt: TGTGCCAGCAGCGGGACACTCTACTATGGCTACACCTTC; cdr3_aa: CASSGTLYYGYTF
clone_size: -; v_call: TRBV7-9; d_call: -; j_call: TRBJ2-4; cdr3_nt: TGTGCCAGCAGCACTGCCGGGACGGGGAACATTCAGTACTTC; cdr3_aa: CASSTAGTGNIQYF
clone_size: -; v_call: TRBV23-1; d_call: TRBD1; j_call: TRBJ2-7; cdr3_nt: TGCGCCAGCAGTCAATCCCCGGGACAGGCGAGACCCCTCGAGCAGTACTTC; cdr3_aa: CASSQSPGQARPLEQYF
clone_size: -; v_call: TRBV29-1; d_call: -; j_call: TRBJ2-4; cdr3_nt: TGCAGCGTTGAAGATCGGGGTAGCTGGGGTTTC; cdr3_aa: CSVEDRGSWGF
clone_size: -; v_call: TRBV30; d_call: TRBD1; j_call: TRBJ1-5; cdr3_nt: TGTGCCTGGAGTGTTGCAGGGGGCGATCAGCCCCAGCATTTT; cdr3_aa: CAWSVAGGDQPQHF
clone_size: -; v_call: TRBV2; d_call: TRBD1; j_call: TRBJ2-7; cdr3_nt: TGTGCCAGCAGTGAGGCTCCGGGACAGGAATACGAGCAGTACTTC; cdr3_aa: CASSEAPGQEYEQYF
clone_size: few; v_call: TRBV28; d_call: TRBD1; j_call: TRBJ2-7; cdr3_nt: TGTGCCAGTACAGGGGGAAGACTGGGCGAGCAGTACTTC; cdr3_aa: CASTGGRLGEQYF
clone_size: -; v_call: TRBV30; d_call: TRBD1; j_call: TRBJ1-5; cdr3_nt: TGTGCCTGGAGGCCAGGGGGCCATCAGCCCCAGCATTTT; cdr3_aa: CAWRPGGHQPQHF
clone_size: -; v_call: TRBV27; d_call: -; j_call: TRBJ1-1; cdr3_nt: TGTGCCAGCAGACCCGGGGCCTTCTTCCCGGGCACTGAAGCTTTCTTT; cdr3_aa: CASRPGAFFPGTEAFF
clone_size: -; v_call: TRBV9; d_call: TRBD2; j_call: TRBJ2-1; cdr3_nt: TGTGCCAGCAGCGTAGATTACGGGAGGATTTACAATGAGCAGTTCTTC; cdr3_aa: CASSVDYGRIYNEQFF
clone_size: -; v_call: TRBV11-2; d_call: -; j_call: TRBJ2-1; cdr3_nt: TGTGCCAGCACTCCCGGGGATGAGCAGTTCTTC; cdr3_aa: CASTPGDEQFF
clone_size: few; v_call: TRBV6-4; d_call: -; j_call: TRBJ2-2; cdr3_nt: TGTGCCAGCAGTGACGCGGTGGGTCGGGTGTTTTTT; cdr3_aa: CASSDAVGRVFF
clone_size: few; v_call: TRBV19; d_call: TRBD1; j_call: TRBJ2-3; cdr3_nt: TGTGCCAGCCTGGACAGGGGTCGTCTAGATACGCAGTATTTT; cdr3_aa: CASLDRGRLDTQYF
clone_size: -; v_call: TRBV4-3; d_call: TRBD2; j_call: TRBJ2-7; cdr3_nt: TGCGCCAGCAGCCAAGCGTTAGTTACTAGCGGGGCGAGAGAGCAGTACTTC; cdr3_aa: CASSQALVTSGAREQYF
clone_size: -; v_call: TRBV4-2; d_call: TRBD1; j_call: TRBJ2-1; cdr3_nt: TGTGCCAGCAGCCGCCCCGACAGGGTTGGGAATGAGCAGTTCTTC; cdr3_aa: CASSRPDRVGNEQFF
clone_size: few; v_call: TRBV2; d_call: -; j_call: TRBJ2-5; cdr3_nt: TGTGCCAGCAGTCGAGCGAGGAAGACCCAGTACTTC; cdr3_aa: CASSRARKTQYF
clone_size: few; v_call: TRBV7-9; d_call: -; j_call: TRBJ2-3; cdr3_nt: TGTGCCAGCAGCTTCGGTGACGGCGAGCGCACAGATACGCAGTATTTT; cdr3_aa: CASSFGDGERTDTQYF
clone_size: -; v_call: TRBV29-1; d_call: -; j_call: TRBJ1-5; cdr3_nt: TGCAGCGTTACGCTCGGAGTAATGAATCAGCCCCAGCATTTT; cdr3_aa: CSVTLGVMNQPQHF
clone_size: -; v_call: TRBV7-8; d_call: TRBD1; j_call: TRBJ1-2; cdr3_nt: TGTGCCAGCAGCTTAGATAGAGACAGGGGGAGGGATGGCTACACCTTC; cdr3_aa: CASSLDRDRGRDGYTF
clone_size: -; v_call: TRBV19; d_call: TRBD2; j_call: TRBJ2-1; cdr3_nt: TGTGCCAGTACTTCCATCCGGCTAGCGGGAGGTGATGAGCAGTTCTTC; cdr3_aa: CASTSIRLAGGDEQFF
clone_size: few; v_call: TRBV4-3; d_call: -; j_call: TRBJ2-1; cdr3_nt: TGCGCCAGCAGCCAAGATGTGGCCTCTGGAGGGGGGTACAATGAGCAGTTCTTC; cdr3_aa: CASSQDVASGGGYNEQFF
clone_size: once; v_call: TRBV2; d_call: -; j_call: TRBJ1-5; cdr3_nt: TGTGCCAGCAGTGCCCCGGGGCGCAATCAGCCCCAGCATTTT; cdr3_aa: CASSAPGRNQPQHF
clone_size: -; v_call: TRBV15; d_call: -; j_call: TRBJ2-1; cdr3_nt: TGTGCCACCAGCAGAGATCGATGGAATGAGCAGTTCTTC; cdr3_aa: CATSRDRWNEQFF
clone_size: -; v_call: TRBV2; d_call: -; j_call: TRBJ2-1; cdr3_nt: TGTGCCAGCAGTGAAGAAGGGACGGGCCACAATGAGCAGTTCTTC; cdr3_aa: CASSEEGTGHNEQFF
clone_size: few; v_call: TRBV23-1; d_call: -; j_call: TRBJ2-1; cdr3_nt: TGCGCCAGCATCGAGGCAGCTAGGCGCGAACGTTACAATGAGCAGTTCTTC; cdr3_aa: CASIEAARRERYNEQFF
clone_size: few; v_call: TRBV18; d_call: -; j_call: TRBJ2-5; cdr3_nt: TGTGCCAGCTCACGCTCTCCCCAAGAGACCCAGTACTTC; cdr3_aa: CASSRSPQETQYF
clone_size: -; v_call: TRBV5-1; d_call: -; j_call: TRBJ2-2; cdr3_nt: TGCGCCAGCAGCTTGACGGGGGTGACATCCGGGGAGCTGTTTTTT; cdr3_aa: CASSLTGVTSGELFF
clone_size: -; v_call: TRBV9; d_call: -; j_call: TRBJ2-7; cdr3_nt: TGTGCCAGCAGCCTCCGACCAACCGGGCACGAGCAGTACTTC; cdr3_aa: CASSLRPTGHEQYF
clone_size: few; v_call: TRBV7-9; d_call: -; j_call: TRBJ2-7; cdr3_nt: TGTGCCAGCAGCCTAACAATATACTCCTACGAGCAGTACTTC; cdr3_aa: CASSLTIYSYEQYF
clone_size: -; v_call: TRBV29-1; d_call: TRBD1; j_call: TRBJ1-4; cdr3_nt: TGCAGCGTTGGGGAATGGACAGGGGATGAAAAACTGTTTTTT; cdr3_aa: CSVGEWTGDEKLFF
clone_size: -; v_call: TRBV29-1; d_call: -; j_call: TRBJ1-1; cdr3_nt: TGCAGCGTTGCCACAGGGCAGCGTGAAGCTTTCTTT; cdr3_aa: CSVATGQREAFF
clone_size: -; v_call: TRBV30; d_call: TRBD2; j_call: TRBJ2-1; cdr3_nt: TGTGCCTGGAGCCCCGGGGGGGGCAGGTACAATGAGCAGTTCTTC; cdr3_aa: CAWSPGGGRYNEQFF
clone_size: -; v_call: TRBV7-9; d_call: TRBD2; j_call: TRBJ2-7; cdr3_nt: TGTGCCAGCAGCGCCCTGACTAGCGGGGGGCCGAAAAGCGAGCAGTACTTC; cdr3_aa: CASSALTSGGPKSEQYF
clone_size: -; v_call: TRBV25-1; d_call: TRBD1; j_call: TRBJ2-1; cdr3_nt: TGTGCCAGCCCTGGACAGGGGACGTACAATGAGCAGTTCTTC; cdr3_aa: CASPGQGTYNEQFF
clone_size: -; v_call: TRBV30; d_call: -; j_call: TRBJ1-5; cdr3_nt: TGTGCCTGGCGGCCTTCCATTAATCAGCCCCAGCATTTT; cdr3_aa: CAWRPSINQPQHF
clone_size: few; v_call: TRBV5-1; d_call: -; j_call: TRBJ2-1; cdr3_nt: TGCGCCAGCAGCCACGACAGGGAGGTTGTGTCGTACAATGAGCAGTTCTTC; cdr3_aa: CASSHDREVVSYNEQFF
clone_size: -; v_call: TRBV27; d_call: -; j_call: TRBJ2-1; cdr3_nt: TGTGCCAGCGGATCCTGGGGTTTCAATGAGCAGTTCTTC; cdr3_aa: CASGSWGFNEQFF
clone_size: few; v_call: TRBV4-3; d_call: -; j_call: TRBJ2-1; cdr3_nt: TGCGCCAGCAGCCAAGAGTGGAGTAGAGGGCGACATGAGCAGTTCTTC; cdr3_aa: CASSQEWSRGRHEQFF
clone_size: few; v_call: TRBV7-2; d_call: TRBD2; j_call: TRBJ2-5; cdr3_nt: TGTGCCAGCAGCTTAGGAGGCGGGAGGGGGCAAGAGACCCAGTACTTC; cdr3_aa: CASSLGGGRGQETQYF
clone_size: -; v_call: TRBV6-5; d_call: -; j_call: TRBJ2-5; cdr3_nt: TGTGCCAGCAGGAGATCGGGCCGACGGGAGACCCAGTACTTC; cdr3_aa: CASRRSGRRETQYF
clone_size: -; v_call: TRBV28; d_call: -; j_call: TRBJ2-7; cdr3_nt: TGTGCCAGCAGTCCTAATCCGCCCCTCTACGAGCAGTACTTC; cdr3_aa: CASSPNPPLYEQYF
clone_size: few; v_call: TRBV29-1; d_call: -; j_call: TRBJ2-1; cdr3_nt: TGCAGCGCCGAGGGGCGGGGTTACTACAATGAGCAGTTCTTC; cdr3_aa: CSAEGRGYYNEQFF
clone_size: -; v_call: TRBV20-1; d_call: -; j_call: TRBJ1-2; cdr3_nt: TGCAGTGCTAGAGCTCAGGGTAGCTACACCTTC; cdr3_aa: CSARAQGSYTF
clone_size: -; v_call: TRBV7-9; d_call: -; j_call: TRBJ2-7; cdr3_nt: TGTGCCAGCAGCCATACCGGACCCACCTACGAGCAGTACTTC; cdr3_aa: CASSHTGPTYEQYF
clone_size: few; v_call: TRBV11-2; d_call: -; j_call: TRBJ2-5; cdr3_nt: TGTGCCAGCAGCTTAGGTCAGGAAGAGACCCAGTACTTC; cdr3_aa: CASSLGQEETQYF
clone_size: -; v_call: TRBV5-1; d_call: -; j_call: TRBJ1-5; cdr3_nt: TGCGCCAGCAGCTTTACGGGGCTTCAGCCCCAGCATTTT; cdr3_aa: CASSFTGLQPQHF
clone_size: -; v_call: TRBV2; d_call: -; j_call: TRBJ2-7; cdr3_nt: TGTGCCAGCACCCGGGACGGCCGCTCCTACGAGCAGTACTTC; cdr3_aa: CASTRDGRSYEQYF
clone_size: -; v_call: TRBV27; d_call: TRBD1; j_call: TRBJ1-2; cdr3_nt: TGTGCCAGCAGTCCGGGACAGGGGGCCTCTCGCTATGGCTACACCTTC; cdr3_aa: CASSPGQGASRYGYTF
clone_size: -; v_call: TRBV30; d_call: -; j_call: TRBJ2-3; cdr3_nt: TGTGCCTTAGCGGGCACAGATACGCAGTATTTT; cdr3_aa: CALAGTDTQYF
clone_size: -; v_call: TRBV6-5; d_call: -; j_call: TRBJ1-1; cdr3_nt: TGTGCCAGCAGTTACGGAGGACCCCAGGAAGCTTTCTTT; cdr3_aa: CASSYGGPQEAFF
clone_size: few; v_call: TRBV29-1; d_call: -; j_call: TRBJ2-2; cdr3_nt: TGCAGCGTTGTAGGGGCAGGGGATACCGGGGAGCTGTTTTTT; cdr3_aa: CSVVGAGDTGELFF
clone_size: -; v_call: TRBV7-9; d_call: -; j_call: TRBJ1-5; cdr3_nt: TGTGCCAGCAGCTCCGGGGCTCGTTATCAGCCCCAGCATTTT; cdr3_aa: CASSSGARYQPQHF
clone_size: -; v_call: TRBV6-5; d_call: -; j_call: TRBJ2-6; cdr3_nt: TGTGCCAGCCGCCTAATGGGGGCCAACGTCCTGACTTTC; cdr3_aa: CASRLMGANVLTF
clone_size: few; v_call: TRBV19; d_call: -; j_call: TRBJ2-1; cdr3_nt: TGTGCCAGTAGTCAACAGTACAATGAGCAGTTCTTC; cdr3_aa: CASSQQYNEQFF
clone_size: -; v_call: TRBV29-1; d_call: TRBD1; j_call: TRBJ2-4; cdr3_nt: TGCAGCGCTAGGACAGGGGAAAACATTCAGTACTTC; cdr3_aa: CSARTGENIQYF